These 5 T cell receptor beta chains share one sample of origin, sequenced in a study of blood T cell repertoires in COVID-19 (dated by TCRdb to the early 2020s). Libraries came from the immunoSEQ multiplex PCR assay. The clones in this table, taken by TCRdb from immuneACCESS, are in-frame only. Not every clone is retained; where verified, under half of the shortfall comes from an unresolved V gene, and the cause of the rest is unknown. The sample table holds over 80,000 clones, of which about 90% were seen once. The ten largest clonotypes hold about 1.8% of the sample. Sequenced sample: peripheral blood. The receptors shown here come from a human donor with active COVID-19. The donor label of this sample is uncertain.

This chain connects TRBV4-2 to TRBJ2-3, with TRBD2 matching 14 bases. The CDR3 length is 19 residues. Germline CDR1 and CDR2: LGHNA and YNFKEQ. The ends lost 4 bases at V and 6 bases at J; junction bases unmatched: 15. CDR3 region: CASSRRLAGGRTHGDTQYF. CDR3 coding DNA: TGTGCCAGCAGCCGCAGACTAGCGGGGGGGCGGACGCATGGGGATACGCAGTATTTT.

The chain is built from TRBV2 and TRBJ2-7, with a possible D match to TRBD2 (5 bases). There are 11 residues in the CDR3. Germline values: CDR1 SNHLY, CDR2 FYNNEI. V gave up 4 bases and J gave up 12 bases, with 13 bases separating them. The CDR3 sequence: CASSGGRTSYF. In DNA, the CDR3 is TGTGCCAGCAGTGGTGGCAGGACTTCGTACTTC.

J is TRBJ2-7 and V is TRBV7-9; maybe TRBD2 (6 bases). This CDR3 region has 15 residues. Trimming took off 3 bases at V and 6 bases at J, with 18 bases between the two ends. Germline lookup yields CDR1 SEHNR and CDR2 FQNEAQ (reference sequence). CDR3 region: CASSFAGSLSSEQYF. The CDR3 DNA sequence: TGTGCCAGCAGCTTTGCGGGGTCTTTATCGTCCGAGCAGTACTTC.

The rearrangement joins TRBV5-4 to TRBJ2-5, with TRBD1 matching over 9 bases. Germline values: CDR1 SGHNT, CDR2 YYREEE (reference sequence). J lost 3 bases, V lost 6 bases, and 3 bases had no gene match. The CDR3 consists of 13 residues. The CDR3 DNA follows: TGTGCCAGCAACCGACAGGGGGAAGAGACCCAGTACTTC. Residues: CASNRQGEETQYF.

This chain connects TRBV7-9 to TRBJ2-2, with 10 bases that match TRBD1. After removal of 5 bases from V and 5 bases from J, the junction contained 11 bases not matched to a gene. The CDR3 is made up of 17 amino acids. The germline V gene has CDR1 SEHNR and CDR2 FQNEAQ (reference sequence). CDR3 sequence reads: CASSPSRRDRGTGELFF. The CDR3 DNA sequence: TGTGCCAGCAGCCCTTCTCGGAGGGACAGGGGAACCGGGGAGCTGTTTTTT.